The sequence of this T cell receptor (beta chain) was determined in a study of blood T cell repertoires in COVID-19. Study context: The origin of the acute and convalescent COVID-19 samples was the United States, Italy and Spain.

This CDR3 spans 15 amino acids. Trimming removed 6 bases at V and 4 bases at J, with 16 bases between. Germline values: CDR1 LNHDA, CDR2 SQIVND (reference sequence). Study processing details: Using reference gene primer amplification, nucleated cell counts were estimated. The table came from immunoSEQ multiplex PCR; TCRdb's copy has only in-frame clones and leaves some out. From that table come the V and J calls and clone size; the DNA was used to work out D and trimming. The profile shows about 64,000 clones, 70% to 90% of them singletons. This sequence was found in a man between 65 and 79 years old with acute or convalescent COVID-19. This chain uses TRBV19 with TRBJ1-5; D might be TRBD1 (6 bases). Input material: peripheral blood. This CDR3 reads CASRPTGLGNQPQHF. As DNA, the CDR3 is TGTGCCAGTAGGCCAACAGGGCTCGGGAATCAGCCCCAGCATTTT.